This T cell receptor (beta chain) was captured by sequencing in a study of blood T cell repertoires in COVID-19 (dated by TCRdb to the early 2020s). In terms of the full investigation: Samples from collaborators originated in the United States, Italy and Spain and spanned both the acute and convalescent phases of COVID-19. The prospective study material was composed of cDNA or gDNA derived from T cells, B-cell-depleted T cells, or PBMCs. Deeply sampled blood TCRbeta repertoires from subjects exposed to, actively infected with, or recovered from COVID-19 were included in the dataset. The repertoires were released in a freely available public database meant as a resource for research on the immune response to SARS-CoV-2. The samples were drawn from two sources: the first 160 participants of the ongoing ImmuneRACE study, and 1,200 or so subjects contributed by 6 global collaborators. Sample metadata almost always included a de-identified subject ID, COVID-19 status, age in years and sex. HLA class I and class II types, where available, came from metadata supplied by the sample provider rather than from assay-based typing. Beyond this particular receptor, the publication reports: The quantity of clinical and demographic metadata differed by source and by participant and was supplied without curation.

As for this clone: Its target antigen remains unknown. The input lacks base qualities; no much larger clone sits a single base away.

TCRbeta CDR3 regions were amplified from genomic DNA using the immunoSEQ Assay, a bias-controlled multiplex PCR. The original methods were these. Within the assay, amplification of reference gene primers was used to estimate how many nucleated cells each sample contained. To quantify the absolute abundance of each unique TCRbeta CDR3 rearrangement, sequence reads were collapsed and filtered. Productive Simpson clonality was computed per sample as the square root of Simpson's diversity index over productive rearrangements. This immuneACCESS table, as held by TCRdb, lists in-frame sequences with V and J called but not all clones. Of the missing ones, under half trace to an unresolved V gene in checked studies; the others have no known cause. The DNA was the basis for D and trimming; V, J and clone size are from that table. For this sample there are approximately 92,000 clones; about 81% appear just once. The ten largest clones take up 4.1% of the sample.

Collaborating institutions collected whole blood in K2EDTA tubes following their own protocols. For TCRbeta analysis, collaborators shipped samples in one of three forms: frozen whole blood, isolated PBMCs, or DNA extracted from either of those sample types. As encoded in the germline V gene, CDR1 is MNHEY while CDR2 is SVGAGI. The CDR3, from cysteine to phenylalanine, totals 15 residues. Only CDR3 DNA remains: 45 bases, in frame from the first base. The V end loses 4 bases and the J end loses 2 bases, and a stretch of 13 bases separates them. The specimen sequenced was peripheral blood. The chain is made from TRBV6-5 and TRBJ2-3, and possibly TRBD2, on 6 matching bases. This receptor was obtained from a man aged 55-75 years with acute or convalescent COVID-19. CDR3 sequence: CASSFLGLNTDTQYF. The DNA sequence follows: TGTGCCAGCAGTTTTCTGGGACTTAACACAGATACGCAGTATTTT.